This T cell receptor (beta chain) came from a study of T cell repertoires in cytomegalovirus infection. About the study: Indications came from public TCR beta signatures; they pointed to CMV infection and to a matching HLA type. The study, taken as a whole, reports: People with CMV and the relevant HLA were identified by cumulative public TCR beta family frequency. Dominating the ex vivo response were HLA-C-restricted CMV-specific TCR beta clonotypes.

To note about this clonotype: The target antigen is unknown.

TCRdb re-derived calls from the reads in MiXCR, one entry per CDR3 protein. The sample includes 500,000 or so distinct CDR3 sequences, approximately 16% seen only once; the top ten take 20% to 30%. Source material: CD8+ T cells from PBMCs. This clonotype was obtained from a human donor in good health (CMV status not recorded). Some clones in this sample may be carry-over from other donors' samples.

CDR3 sequence reads: CASSPPEETEAFF. CDR3 bases: TGTGCCAGCAGCCCCCCGGAGGAGACTGAAGCTTTCTTT. The chain links TRBV6-5 to TRBJ1-1; D unclear. Germline-derived CDR1 and CDR2 are MNHEY and SVGAGI. V was pared by 6 bases and J by 5 bases, with 13 bases between. CDR3 length equals 13 residues.